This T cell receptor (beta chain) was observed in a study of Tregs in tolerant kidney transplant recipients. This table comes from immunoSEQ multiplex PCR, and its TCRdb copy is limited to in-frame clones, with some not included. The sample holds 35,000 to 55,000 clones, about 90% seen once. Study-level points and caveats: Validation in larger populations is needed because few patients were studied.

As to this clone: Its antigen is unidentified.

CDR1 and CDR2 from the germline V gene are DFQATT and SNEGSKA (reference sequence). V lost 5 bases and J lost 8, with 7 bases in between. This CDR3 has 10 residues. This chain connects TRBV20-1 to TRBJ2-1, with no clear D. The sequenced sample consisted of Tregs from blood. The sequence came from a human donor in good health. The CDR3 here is CSALGYEQFF. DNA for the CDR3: TGCAGTGCTTTAGGGTATGAGCAGTTCTTC.